The entry below gives a single T cell receptor (beta chain) sequence along with its context. In the original workflow: Reference gene primer amplification gave estimated nucleated cell counts. Using immunoSEQ multiplex PCR, the repertoire was profiled, and TCRdb retains in-frame clones only, with some absent. That table gives V, J and clone size, and the DNA gave D and trimming. The sample has about 100,000 clones; roughly 84% are singletons. The record originates from a study of blood T cell repertoires in COVID-19. At the level of the study: Acute-phase and convalescent COVID-19 samples originated in the United States, Italy and Spain.

Unmatched junction bases numbered 15, after V lost 10 bases and J lost 6 bases. Germline V gene sequence: CDR1 SEHNR, CDR2 FQNEAQ (reference sequence). This CDR3 is 15 amino acids long. The J gene is TRBJ1-2, the V gene TRBV7-9; 9 nucleotides line up with TRBD1. The TCR originated in a human donor in a cohort sampled during active COVID-19. Specimen: peripheral blood. CDR3 sequence (DNA): TGTGCCAATATACCCGGGGGACAGGGTATCGATGGCTACACCTTC. It is translated as CANIPGGQGIDGYTF.